Each of the 26 T cell receptor beta chains below was sequenced from the same sample in a study of blood T cell repertoires in COVID-19. TCRdb keeps only in-frame clones here, not all; method: immunoSEQ multiplex PCR. The table records over 200,000 clones, over 75% of them present only once. Sequenced: peripheral blood. These receptors all stem from a human donor in a cohort sampled during active COVID-19.

V gene TRBV9 combines with J gene TRBJ2-3, with 10 bases fitting TRBD2. The V gene end was trimmed by 3 bases and the J gene end by 3 bases; junction bases not matched to a gene: 4. CDR3 length: 15 amino acids. Germline V lookup: CDR1 SGDLS, CDR2 YYNGEE. The CDR3 protein is CASSAGLASTDTQYF. The CDR3 DNA is TGTGCCAGCAGCGCGGGACTAGCGTCGACAGATACGCAGTATTTT.

The V and J genes are TRBV9 and TRBJ1-6, with D possibly matching TRBD1 (5 bases). V was clipped by 3 bases and J by 7 bases, with 8 bases between them. CDR1 is SGDLS, CDR2 YYNGEE, per germline. The CDR3 spans 13 residues. The CDR3 sequence: CASSAGINSPLHF. The CDR3 bases are TGTGCCAGCAGCGCAGGGATCAATTCACCCCTCCACTTT.

The V call is TRBV30, the J call TRBJ1-5; 9 bases fit TRBD1. Germline V gene sequence: CDR1 GTSNPN, CDR2 SVGIG (reference sequence). V shed 0 bases and J 5 bases; nucleotides not matched to a gene: 5. CDR3 length: 15 residues. CDR3 in amino acids: CAWSVRWTGDQPQHF. In DNA, the CDR3 is TGTGCCTGGAGTGTACGTTGGACAGGGGATCAGCCCCAGCATTTT.

The V gene is TRBV11-2, the J gene TRBJ1-4; 8 bases fit TRBD1. The germline CDR1 and CDR2 sequences are SGHAT and FQNNGV. The CDR3 sequence is 18 residues long. Losses at the gene ends were 6 bases for V and 0 bases for J; bases not matched to a gene: 12. For the CDR3, the DNA is TGTGCCAGCAGGGTTACCTACCGGGACAGGACAACTAATGAAAAACTGTTTTTT. Translation gives CASRVTYRDRTTNEKLFF. Complete variable domain (other parts from reference TRBV11-2 and TRBJ1-4): EAGVAQSPRYKIIEKRQSVAFWCNPISGHATLYWYQQILGQGPKLLIQFQNNGVVDDSQLPKDRFSAERLKGVDSTLKIQPAKLEDSAVYLCASRVTYRDRTTNEKLFFGSGTQLSVL.

The V and J genes are TRBV18 and TRBJ1-3; no firm D call. Germline V gene data show CDR1 as KGHSH and CDR2 as LQKENI. CDR3 size: 16 residues. The V gene lost 4 bases and the J gene lost 4 bases, with 17 bases spanning the gap. For the CDR3, the DNA is TGTGCCAGCTCACTAGTCAGCGGTTCGGGAGGAAACACCATATATTTT. Its protein is CASSLVSGSGGNTIYF.

The rearrangement uses TRBV5-4 and TRBJ2-5, with 12 bases that match TRBD2. The CDR3 runs 16 residues. With 4 bases clipped from V and 7 bases from J, the junction kept 11 bases outside the gene matches. Germline V CDR1 and CDR2: SGHNT, YYREEE (reference sequence). The CDR3 region has the DNA TGTGCCAGCAGCCCTAGGACTAGCGGGGAGATAAGGACCCAGTACTTC. Its protein is CASSPRTSGEIRTQYF.

The V gene is TRBV15, the J gene TRBJ2-1, with a possible D match to TRBD1 (6 bases). Germline CDR1 LNHNV, CDR2 YYDKDF (reference sequence). The CDR3 has 16 amino acids. V was cut by 0 bases and J by 3 bases, with 12 bases left in between. CDR3 protein: CATSRDGTLGYNEQFF. CDR3 bases: TGTGCCACCAGCAGAGATGGGACATTAGGCTACAATGAGCAGTTCTTC.

This clone has ten or more counts. The gene calls are TRBV4-2 and TRBJ1-1, with D possibly TRBD1 on 6 matching bases. V dropped 4 bases and J dropped 1 base, with 7 bases sitting between them. This CDR3 comprises 13 residues. Germline CDR1 reads LGHNA; CDR2 reads YNFKEQ. This CDR3 is CASSPGQNTEAFF. The CDR3 DNA follows: TGTGCCAGCAGCCCGGGACAGAACACTGAAGCTTTCTTT.

This chain links TRBV5-8 with TRBJ2-2; D perhaps matches TRBD2 (5 bases). The length of the CDR3 is 14 residues. Per the germline V gene, CDR1 is SGHTS and CDR2 is YDEGEE. Trimming stripped 10 bases from V and 4 bases from J, with 17 bases between. The CDR3 nucleotides are TGTGCCCGGAGACGAGGGCCGGGCACCGGGGAGCTGTTTTTT. Amino acid sequence: CARRRGPGTGELFF.

V usage is TRBV7-2 and J usage is TRBJ2-1; 13 nucleotides match TRBD2. The CDR3 has 14 amino acids. The trim removed 4 bases at V and 8 bases at J, leaving 2 bases unmatched. Per the germline V gene, CDR1 is SGHTA and CDR2 is FQGNSA. This CDR3 is CASSWTSGSDEQFF. DNA of the CDR3: TGTGCCAGCAGCTGGACTAGCGGGAGCGATGAGCAGTTCTTC.

The rearrangement uses TRBV7-3 and TRBJ2-3; the match to TRBD2 covers 12 bases. This CDR3 has 15 amino acids. CDR1 is SGHTA, CDR2 FQGTGA, per germline. J gave up 5 bases and V 5 bases, and 5 bases lay outside the gene matches. The CDR3 bases are TGTGCCAGCAGCCAGACTAGCGGGAGAGGAGATACGCAGTATTTT. This translates into CASSQTSGRGDTQYF.

The V call is TRBV28, the J call TRBJ1-5; the match to TRBD1 covers 10 bases. After removal of 10 bases from V and 3 bases from J, the junction contained 6 bases not matched to a gene. Germline V gene data show CDR1 as MDHEN and CDR2 as SYDVKM. The CDR3 runs to 14 residues. Here the CDR3 DNA reads TGTGCCACCACCGGGACAGGGGACAATCAGCCCCAGCATTTT. It codes for CATTGTGDNQPQHF.

In its sample, this clone was seen once. CDR3 nucleotides: TGTGCCAGTCAGGCTCGACAGGTTAAAACCTACGAGCAGTACTTC. It codes for CASQARQVKTYEQYF. The chain links TRBV6-5 to TRBJ2-7; tentatively, D is TRBD1 (6 bases). Trimming removed 9 bases from V and 2 bases from J, with 20 bases in between. The CDR3 is 15 residues long. Germline V gene lookup returns CDR1 MNHEY and CDR2 SVGAGI.

V is TRBV11-2 and J is TRBJ1-6; D call uncertain. Trimming removed 5 bases at V and 0 bases at J, with 11 bases between. The germline gives CDR1 SGHAT, CDR2 FQNNGV. The CDR3 is made up of 16 amino acids. CDR3: CASSPSWSSYNSPLHF. The CDR3 DNA follows: TGTGCCAGCAGCCCATCGTGGAGCTCCTATAATTCACCCCTCCACTTT.

The chain employs TRBV19 and TRBJ2-7, with D possibly matching TRBD2 (5 bases). The CDR3 is 18 residues long. Trimming pared 3 bases from V and 0 bases from J, leaving 21 bases between. Germline CDR1 and CDR2: LNHDA and SQIVND (reference sequence). CDR3 in amino acids: CASSMRRGLSTLSYEQYF. DNA for the CDR3: TGTGCCAGTAGTATGAGGAGAGGGTTGAGTACTCTCTCCTACGAGCAGTACTTC.

The V call is TRBV27, the J call TRBJ2-7, with D unresolved. The CDR3 consists of 15 residues. V was clipped by 8 bases and J by 4 bases, with 21 bases between them. Germline CDR1 reads MNHEY; CDR2 reads SMNVEV (reference sequence). The CDR3 here is CASRRKEQMSYEQYF. For the CDR3, the DNA is TGTGCCAGCCGAAGGAAGGAGCAGATGTCTTACGAGCAGTACTTC.

The J gene is TRBJ2-3, the V gene TRBV6-5, with TRBD2 matching 8 bases. The CDR3 runs 15 residues. The V and J ends lost 7 bases and 0 bases, in that order; junction bases with no gene match: 6. CDR1 is MNHEY and CDR2 is SVGAGI in the germline V gene. CDR3 residues: CASTLAGSSTDTQYF. The DNA for the CDR3 is TGTGCCAGCACCTTAGCGGGGTCTAGCACAGATACGCAGTATTTT.

This rearrangement joins TRBV15 to TRBJ2-7, with TRBD2 as a possible D gene (5 bases). Per germline, CDR1 LNHNV and CDR2 YYDKDF (reference sequence). The CDR3 contains 15 residues. V was trimmed by 1 base and J by 0 bases, leaving 10 bases between them. In DNA, the CDR3 is TGTGCCACCAGCAGAGCCTTAACTAGCTCCTACGAGCAGTACTTC. Translation gives CATSRALTSSYEQYF.

The gene calls are TRBV28 and TRBJ2-7; TRBD2 agrees at 7 bases. V trimming: 3 bases; J trimming: 1 base; junction bases outside the gene matches: 9. This CDR3 region has 16 residues. Germline V CDR1 and CDR2: MDHEN, SYDVKM. The CDR3 DNA reads TGTGCCAGCAGTTTTTCGGGGGACTACCTTTCCTACGAGCAGTACTTC. Translating it yields CASSFSGDYLSYEQYF.

V usage is TRBV18 and J usage is TRBJ2-5; D remains unclear. CDR3 length: 13 amino acids. In germline, CDR1 is KGHSH, CDR2 LQKENI. V lost 0 bases and J 4 bases, leaving 6 bases between the germline ends. CDR3 sequence: CASSPPTGETQYF. The DNA for the CDR3 is TGTGCCAGCTCACCACCGACGGGAGAGACCCAGTACTTC.

This clone turned up a few times. The chain couples TRBV27 to TRBJ2-7; tentatively, D is TRBD2 (6 bases). Germline CDR1 reads MNHEY; CDR2 reads SMNVEV (reference sequence). Trimming left V 5 bases short and J 0 bases short, with 14 bases between. The CDR3 spans 15 residues. The CDR3, as DNA: TGTGCCAGCAGTCCCTCGGGACTTATCTCCTACGAGCAGTACTTC. Encoded protein: CASSPSGLISYEQYF.

The chain employs TRBV21-1 and TRBJ2-7; TRBD2 was called by the table and not checked on the DNA. TRBV21-1 is an annotated pseudogene. This CDR3 has 14 amino acids. DNA of the CDR3: TGTGCCAGCAGCACGCGCGGGATTTTCTACGAGCAGTACTTC. Amino acid sequence: CASSTRGIFYEQYF.

The J gene is TRBJ2-1, the V gene TRBV7-2; 12 bases are shared with TRBD1. Germline V CDR1 and CDR2: SGHTA, FQGNSA. Trimming took 5 bases from V and 9 from J; bases not matched to a gene: 8. This CDR3 is 15 amino acids long. CDR3 DNA sequence: TGTGCCAGCAGCAGCCGGGACAGGGGGCAGGGTGAGCAGTTCTTC. It yields the protein CASSSRDRGQGEQFF. Variable domain in full (rest from reference TRBV7-2 and TRBJ2-1): GAGVSQSPSNKVTEKGKDVELRCDPISGHTALYWYRQSLGQGLEFLIYFQGNSAPDKSGLPSDRFSAERTGGSVSTLTIQRTQQEDSAVYLCASSSRDRGQGEQFFGPGTRLTVL.

This clone was detected only a few times. Other DNA sequences in this sample translate to the same CDR3. The chain carries TRBV4-1 and TRBJ2-1; D is uncertain. The CDR3 consists of 12 residues. Trimming removed 5 bases at V and 4 bases at J, with 6 bases between. In germline, CDR1 is MGHRA, CDR2 YSYEKL. CDR3 in DNA: TGCGCCAGCAGCTATAGTTACAATGAGCAGTTCTTC. The encoded protein is CASSYSYNEQFF.

The rearrangement joins TRBV15 to TRBJ2-5; 7 positions agree with TRBD2. Germline values: CDR1 LNHNV, CDR2 YYDKDF (reference sequence). The CDR3 contains 18 residues. V was pared by 3 bases and J by 7 bases, with 20 bases of the junction left unmatched. CDR3 DNA sequence: TGTGCCACCAGCAGTTCTGGTGTGGAGGGGAGGGTTTACGGGACCCAGTACTTC. It yields the protein CATSSSGVEGRVYGTQYF.

The chain joins TRBV7-2 to TRBJ2-5, with TRBD2 identical over 9 bases. V lost 0 bases and J lost 6; bases outside the gene matches: 8. Germline V gene data show CDR1 as SGHTA and CDR2 as FQGNSA. The CDR3 covers 16 residues. This CDR3 is CASSLAASGKEKTQYF. The CDR3 coding sequence is TGTGCCAGCAGCTTAGCAGCTAGCGGGAAGGAGAAGACCCAGTACTTC.